These 5 T cell receptor beta chains came from one sample sequenced in a study of blood T cell repertoires in COVID-19. The repertoire was sequenced with immunoSEQ multiplex PCR; TCRdb's copy has only in-frame clones and lacks some. The sample consists of 300,000 to 350,000 clones, roughly nine tenths of them appearing once. The sequenced sample was peripheral blood. The receptors come from an older woman with COVID-19, enrolled during active disease.

This chain uses TRBV4-1 with TRBJ2-4; 9 bases are a match to TRBD1. The CDR3 loop spans 16 amino acids. Germline V gene sequence: CDR1 MGHRA, CDR2 YSYEKL. V lost 3 bases and J lost 5; bases outside the gene matches: 8. The CDR3: CASSHLEGQGENIQYF. CDR3 nucleotides: TGCGCCAGCAGCCACCTCGAGGGACAGGGCGAAAACATTCAGTACTTC.

CDR3: CAISDRGGETQYF. The CDR3, as DNA: TGTGCCATCAGTGACAGGGGAGGGGAGACCCAGTACTTC. This chain links TRBV10-3 with TRBJ2-5, with D possibly being TRBD2 (7 bases). The ends were cut back, 3 bases at V and 5 bases at J, with 10 bases in the middle. The CDR3 has 13 amino acids. Germline V gene data show CDR1 as ENHRY and CDR2 as SYGVKD.

V and J are TRBV12-3 or TRBV12-4 and TRBJ1-4; maybe TRBD1 (5 bases). V shed 8 bases and J shed 4 bases, with 11 bases lying between them. The length of the CDR3 is 13 residues. The CDR3 coding sequence is TGTGCCAGCCAAGCTAGGGGTAATGAAAAACTGTTTTTT. Translation: CASQARGNEKLFF.

The chain is built from TRBV5-1 and TRBJ1-2; tentative D call: TRBD1 (5 bases). CDR1 and CDR2 (germline): SGHRS, YFSETQ. Trimming removed 2 bases from V and 5 bases from J, with 13 bases in between. The CDR3 extends over 14 amino acids. CDR3 DNA sequence: TGCGCCAGCAGCTTCGACAGTGGCTCTTATGGCTACACCTTC. Protein: CASSFDSGSYGYTF.

J is TRBJ1-2 and V is TRBV7-9; 9 bases agree with TRBD1. Trimming cost V 8 bases and J 8 bases; bases outside gene matches: 9. This CDR3 comprises 13 residues. Per germline, CDR1 SEHNR and CDR2 FQNEAQ (reference sequence). CDR3 nucleotide sequence: TGTGCCAGCGAATCCGGGACAGGGTACGGCTACACCTTC. Amino acids: CASESGTGYGYTF.